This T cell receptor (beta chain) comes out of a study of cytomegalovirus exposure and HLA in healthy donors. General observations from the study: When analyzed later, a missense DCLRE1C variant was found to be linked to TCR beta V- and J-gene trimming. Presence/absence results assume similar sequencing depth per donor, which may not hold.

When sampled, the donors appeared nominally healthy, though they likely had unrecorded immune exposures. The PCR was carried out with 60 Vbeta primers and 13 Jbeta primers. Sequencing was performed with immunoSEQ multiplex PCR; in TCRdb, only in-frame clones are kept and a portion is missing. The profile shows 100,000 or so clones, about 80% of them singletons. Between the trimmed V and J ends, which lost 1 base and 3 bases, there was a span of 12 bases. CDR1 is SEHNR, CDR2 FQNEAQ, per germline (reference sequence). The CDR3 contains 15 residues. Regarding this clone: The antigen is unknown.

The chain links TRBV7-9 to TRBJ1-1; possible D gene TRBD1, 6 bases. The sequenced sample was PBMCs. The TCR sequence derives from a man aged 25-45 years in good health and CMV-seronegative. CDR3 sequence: CASSLEARGDTEAFF. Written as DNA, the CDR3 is TGTGCCAGCAGCTTAGAAGCCAGGGGTGACACTGAAGCTTTCTTT. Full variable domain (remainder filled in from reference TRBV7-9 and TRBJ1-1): DTGVSQNPRHKITKRGQNVTFRCDPISEHNRLYWYRQTLGQGPEFLTYFQNEAQLEKSRLLSDRFSAERPKGSFSTLEIQRTEQGDSAMYLCASSLEARGDTEAFFGQGTRLTVV.